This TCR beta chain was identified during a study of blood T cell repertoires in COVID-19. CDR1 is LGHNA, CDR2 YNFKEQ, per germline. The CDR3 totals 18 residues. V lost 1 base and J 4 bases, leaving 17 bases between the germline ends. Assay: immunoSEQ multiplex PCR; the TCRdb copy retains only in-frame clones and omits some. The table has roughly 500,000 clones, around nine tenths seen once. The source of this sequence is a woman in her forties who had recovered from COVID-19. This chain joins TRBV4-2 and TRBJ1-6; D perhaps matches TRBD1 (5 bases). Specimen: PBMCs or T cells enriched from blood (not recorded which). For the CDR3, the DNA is TGTGCCAGCAGCCAAGCCGGCCCTGCGGGGGGTTATAATTCACCCCTCCACTTT. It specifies CASSQAGPAGGYNSPLHF.